These T cell receptor beta chains were read from a single sample in a study of blood T cell repertoires in COVID-19. Data came from immunoSEQ multiplex PCR; TCRdb stores just in-frame clones and leaves some out. The sample consists of some 190,000 clones, 70% to 90% of them appearing once. The source material was peripheral blood. The receptors derive from a man at least 80 years old with COVID-19, enrolled during active disease. Both conserved end residues are part of each CDR3. Fields, in order: CDR3 DNA, CDR3 protein, J gene, D gene, V gene, clone size. A D gene is named only where the DNA matches it firmly. Size values are once, few and many counts, or a class for expanded clones, and some rows have none.

cdr3_nt: TGTGCCAGTAGTGTCGACAGGGAGGAAGGCTACACCTTC
cdr3_aa: CASSVDREEGYTF
j_call: TRBJ1-2
d_call: TRBD1
v_call: TRBV19
clone_size: NA

cdr3_nt: TGTGCCAGCAGTGAGCAGGGCCCTAGTGTGAATACGCAGTATTTT
cdr3_aa: CASSEQGPSVNTQYF
j_call: TRBJ2-3
d_call: NA
v_call: TRBV2
clone_size: NA

cdr3_nt: TGTGCCAGCAGCCCCAGCCCGGGACAGCCCCAGCATTTT
cdr3_aa: CASSPSPGQPQHF
j_call: TRBJ1-5
d_call: NA
v_call: TRBV7-2
clone_size: NA

cdr3_nt: TGTGCCAGCAGCCCCGGGAGGGGGGGGCGCAGGCAGCAGTACTTC
cdr3_aa: CASSPGRGGRRQQYF
j_call: TRBJ2-7
d_call: NA
v_call: TRBV21-1
clone_size: NA

cdr3_nt: TGTGCCAGTCGGGACATTGTCCCATCTAATTCACCCCTCCACTTT
cdr3_aa: CASRDIVPSNSPLHF
j_call: TRBJ1-6
d_call: NA
v_call: TRBV19
clone_size: NA

cdr3_nt: TGTGCCAGTAGGCCTCAGGGACATATCTATAATTCACCCCTCCACTTT
cdr3_aa: CASRPQGHIYNSPLHF
j_call: TRBJ1-6
d_call: NA
v_call: TRBV19
clone_size: NA

cdr3_nt: TGTGCCAGCAGTCCATCCTCGCCGGGGGTGGGCGAGCAGTACTTC
cdr3_aa: CASSPSSPGVGEQYF
j_call: TRBJ2-7
d_call: NA
v_call: TRBV9
clone_size: NA

cdr3_nt: TGCGCCAGCAGCGAGGGACACCTCAATCAGCCCCAGCATTTT
cdr3_aa: CASSEGHLNQPQHF
j_call: TRBJ1-5
d_call: NA
v_call: TRBV5-1
clone_size: NA

cdr3_nt: TGTGCCAGCAGCCCCGGACTGGAAGGCTTAAGCGATACGCAGTATTTT
cdr3_aa: CASSPGLEGLSDTQYF
j_call: TRBJ2-3
d_call: NA
v_call: TRBV7-3
clone_size: NA

cdr3_nt: TGTGCCAGCAGCGTAGACTCATTAACCGGGGAGCTGTTTTTT
cdr3_aa: CASSVDSLTGELFF
j_call: TRBJ2-2
d_call: NA
v_call: TRBV9
clone_size: NA

cdr3_nt: TGTGCCAGCAGCCAAGACAGGTCGATGAACTATGGCTACACCTTC
cdr3_aa: CASSQDRSMNYGYTF
j_call: TRBJ1-2
d_call: NA
v_call: TRBV4-2
clone_size: once

cdr3_nt: TGTGCCAGCAGTTACGGGGCGGGGAGCAATCAGCCCCAGCATTTT
cdr3_aa: CASSYGAGSNQPQHF
j_call: TRBJ1-5
d_call: NA
v_call: TRBV6-5
clone_size: NA

cdr3_nt: TGTGCCAGCAGCTTGGATAGGGGGCACTACGAGCAGTACTTC
cdr3_aa: CASSLDRGHYEQYF
j_call: TRBJ2-7
d_call: TRBD1
v_call: TRBV5-6
clone_size: NA

cdr3_nt: TGTGCCAGCAGTTTACTCGGGACAGCAAACACTGAAGCTTTCTTT
cdr3_aa: CASSLLGTANTEAFF
j_call: TRBJ1-1
d_call: TRBD1
v_call: TRBV27
clone_size: NA

cdr3_nt: TGTGCCAGCACCGGGGGAGGAAACACCATATATTTT
cdr3_aa: CASTGGGNTIYF
j_call: TRBJ1-3
d_call: NA
v_call: TRBV6-5
clone_size: NA

cdr3_nt: TGTGCCAGTAGTATACCCCGGGGGAGTCGAGGTTCACCCCTCCACTTT
cdr3_aa: CASSIPRGSRGSPLHF
j_call: TRBJ1-6
d_call: NA
v_call: TRBV19
clone_size: few

cdr3_nt: TGTGCCAGCAGCGGGACAGGGTTAAACACCGGGGAGCTGTTTTTT
cdr3_aa: CASSGTGLNTGELFF
j_call: TRBJ2-2
d_call: TRBD1
v_call: TRBV9
clone_size: NA

cdr3_nt: TGTGCCAGCAGGGACAGTGAGAATGAGCAGTTCTTC
cdr3_aa: CASRDSENEQFF
j_call: TRBJ2-1
d_call: NA
v_call: TRBV6-6
clone_size: NA